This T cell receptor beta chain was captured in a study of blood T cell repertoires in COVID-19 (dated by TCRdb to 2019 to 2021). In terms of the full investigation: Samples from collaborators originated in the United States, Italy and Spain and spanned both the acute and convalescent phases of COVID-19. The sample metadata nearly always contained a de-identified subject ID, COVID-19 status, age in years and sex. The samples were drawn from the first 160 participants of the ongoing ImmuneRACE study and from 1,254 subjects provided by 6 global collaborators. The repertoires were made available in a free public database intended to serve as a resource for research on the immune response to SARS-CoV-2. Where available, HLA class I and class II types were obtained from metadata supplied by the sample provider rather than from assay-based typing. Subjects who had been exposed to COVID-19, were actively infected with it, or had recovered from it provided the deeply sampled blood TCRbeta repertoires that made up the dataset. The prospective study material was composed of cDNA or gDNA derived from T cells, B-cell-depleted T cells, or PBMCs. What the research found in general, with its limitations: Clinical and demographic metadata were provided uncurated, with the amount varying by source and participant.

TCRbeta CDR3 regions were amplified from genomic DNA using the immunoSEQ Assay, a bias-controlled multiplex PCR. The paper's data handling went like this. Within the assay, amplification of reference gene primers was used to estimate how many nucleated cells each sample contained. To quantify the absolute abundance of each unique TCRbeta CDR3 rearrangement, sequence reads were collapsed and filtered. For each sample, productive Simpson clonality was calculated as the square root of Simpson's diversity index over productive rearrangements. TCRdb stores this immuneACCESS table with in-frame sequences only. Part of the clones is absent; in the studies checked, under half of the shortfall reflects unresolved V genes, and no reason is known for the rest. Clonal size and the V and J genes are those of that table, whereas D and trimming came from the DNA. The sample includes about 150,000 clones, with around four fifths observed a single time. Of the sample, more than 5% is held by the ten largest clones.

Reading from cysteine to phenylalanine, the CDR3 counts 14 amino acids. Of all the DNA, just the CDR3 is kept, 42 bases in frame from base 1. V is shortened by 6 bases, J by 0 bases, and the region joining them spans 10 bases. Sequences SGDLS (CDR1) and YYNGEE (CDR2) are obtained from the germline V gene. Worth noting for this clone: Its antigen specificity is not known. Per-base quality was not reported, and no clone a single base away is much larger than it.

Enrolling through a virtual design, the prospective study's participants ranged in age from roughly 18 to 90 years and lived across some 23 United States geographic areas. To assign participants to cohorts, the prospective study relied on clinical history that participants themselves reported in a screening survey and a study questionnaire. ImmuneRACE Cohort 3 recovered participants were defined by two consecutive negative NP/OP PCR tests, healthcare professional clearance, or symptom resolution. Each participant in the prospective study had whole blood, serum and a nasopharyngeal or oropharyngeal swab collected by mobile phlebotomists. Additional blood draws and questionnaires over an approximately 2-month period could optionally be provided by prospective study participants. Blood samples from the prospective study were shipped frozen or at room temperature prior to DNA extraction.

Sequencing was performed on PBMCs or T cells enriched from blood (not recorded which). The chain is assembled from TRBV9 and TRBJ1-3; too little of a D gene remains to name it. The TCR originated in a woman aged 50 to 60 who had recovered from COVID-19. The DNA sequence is TGTGCCAGCAATTTCGGTGGCTCTGGAAACACCATATATTTT. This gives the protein CASNFGGSGNTIYF.